This paragraph covers one TCR beta chain sequence. The entry originates in a study of blood T cell repertoires in COVID-19. On the study more broadly: Whether acute or convalescent, the COVID-19 samples came from the United States, Italy and Spain. PBMCs, B-cell-depleted T cells, or T cells were the source of the cDNA or gDNA that made up the material.

Germline CDR1 reads MNHEY; CDR2 reads SMNVEV (reference sequence). The CDR3 sequence is 14 residues long. V gave up 5 bases and J gave up 8 bases; unmatched junction bases: 9. In the original processing: Using reference gene primer amplification, nucleated cell counts were estimated. Using immunoSEQ multiplex PCR, the repertoire was profiled, and TCRdb retains in-frame clones only, with some absent. D and trimming come from the DNA, and the V and J calls and clone size come from that table. Of 60,000 or so clones listed, roughly 74% were seen once; the top ten hold over 25%. This chain connects TRBV27 to TRBJ2-3; 8 positions match TRBD2. The sequenced sample was peripheral blood. The TCR originated in a woman aged 80 or over with acute or convalescent COVID-19. In nucleotides, the CDR3 is TGTGCCAGCAGTCAAAGCGGGAGTCAGGGTACGCAGTATTTT. Protein: CASSQSGSQGTQYF.